This is a list of T cell receptor beta chains from one sample in a study of blood T cell repertoires in COVID-19. The method was immunoSEQ multiplex PCR; TCRdb's version includes in-frame clones alone and lacks a portion of them. The sample records approximately 490,000 clones, less than 90% being singletons. The sample comprised PBMCs or T cells enriched from blood (not recorded which). The receptors were gathered from a woman between 55 and 75 years old who had recovered from COVID-19. Both conserved end residues are part of each CDR3. D genes are given only for firm matches. Clone size is shown for a subset of rows, as once, few, many or a class of expanded clone.

15	.	TRBJ2-3	TRBV7-2	.	TGTGCCAGCAGCTTAGGGGCGGGGCGCACAGATACGCAGTATTTT	CASSLGAGRTDTQYF
15	.	TRBJ1-2	TRBV7-2	.	TGTGCCAGCAGCTCCCACGGACTACTTAACTATGGCTACACCTTC	CASSSHGLLNYGYTF
13	.	TRBJ1-6	TRBV10-2	.	TGCGCCAGCAGTGAGTCTTACGGTTCACCCCTCCACTTT	CASSESYGSPLHF
18	.	TRBJ2-3	TRBV6-1	TRBD2	TGTGCCAGCAGTGAAGAGCAAGCGGGGGCCTCTAGCACAGATACGCAGTATTTT	CASSEEQAGASSTDTQYF
15	.	TRBJ2-1	TRBV5-6	.	TGTGCCAGCAGCTTGATTACGGGACTGGTAAATGAGCAGTTCTTC	CASSLITGLVNEQFF
15	.	TRBJ1-3	TRBV6-5	TRBD1	TGTGCCAGCAGTTACTCGACAGGGAGTGGAAACACCATATATTTT	CASSYSTGSGNTIYF
14	.	TRBJ1-3	TRBV9	.	TGTGCCAGCAGCGTGGGCCCCCTTGTAGACACCATATATTTT	CASSVGPLVDTIYF
17	.	TRBJ2-2	TRBV7-2	TRBD1	TGTGCCAGCAGCTTAGATCCCCAGGGGGTGAACACCGGGGAGCTGTTTTTT	CASSLDPQGVNTGELFF
14	.	TRBJ2-2	TRBV6-6	.	TGTGCCAGCAGCGCGACAAGAAACACCGGGGAGCTGTTTTTT	CASSATRNTGELFF
15	.	TRBJ1-1	TRBV27	.	TGTGCCAGCAGTCCCACGGAGGGGCTAAACGCTGAAGCTTTCTTT	CASSPTEGLNAEAFF
14	.	TRBJ2-7	TRBV18	.	TGTGCCAGCTCACCGGGCACAGGGCCCTACGAGCAGTACTTC	CASSPGTGPYEQYF
15	.	TRBJ2-5	TRBV5-6	TRBD2	TGTGCCAGCACCGACGACGGGGGGGGCTCGGAGACCCAGTACTTC	CASTDDGGGSETQYF
14	.	TRBJ1-1	TRBV24-1	.	TGTGCCACCAGTGATGCTCGGGGGTACACTGAAGCTTTCTTT	CATSDARGYTEAFF
13	.	TRBJ1-5	TRBV28	TRBD1	TGTGCCAGCAGTCCAGGGGGCGTGGAGCCCCAGCATTTT	CASSPGGVEPQHF
17	.	TRBJ1-6	TRBV12-5	.	TGTGCTAGTGGTTTGCTCTTGGGGGGGGCTAGGAGGTCACCCCTCCACTTT	CASGLLLGGARRSPLHF
16	.	TRBJ1-2	TRBV24-1	.	TGTGCCACCAGTGATTCCTCCAGACCGCTAGAGTATGGCTACACCTTC	CATSDSSRPLEYGYTF
15	.	TRBJ2-3	TRBV27	.	TGTGCCAGCAGTCCGATAGGGGGACGCACAGATACGCAGTATTTT	CASSPIGGRTDTQYF
13	.	TRBJ1-2	TRBV18	TRBD1	TGTGCCAGCTCACCCCTGGACAGGGAGGGCTACACCTTC	CASSPLDREGYTF
14	.	TRBJ1-4	TRBV6-5	TRBD1	TGTGCCAGCAGTTTTGGGACAGGGGTTGAAAAACTGTTTTTT	CASSFGTGVEKLFF
16	once	TRBJ2-1	TRBV4-1	.	TGCGCCAGCAGCCCCCCCAGGGGCCCAACCTACAATGAGCAGTTCTTC	CASSPPRGPTYNEQFF
17	.	TRBJ2-2	TRBV13	.	TGTGCCAGCAGCTCCACCTACGACGGGATGAACACCGGGGAGCTGTTTTTT	CASSSTYDGMNTGELFF
15	.	TRBJ2-3	TRBV9	TRBD2	TGTGCCAGCAGCGGGCAGCGGGGGGTCACAGATACGCAGTATTTT	CASSGQRGVTDTQYF
12	.	TRBJ2-1	TRBV3-1/TRBV3-2	.	TGTGCCAGCAGCCAAGGAGGGAATGAGCAGTTCTTC	CASSQGGNEQFF
14	.	TRBJ2-7	TRBV5-5	.	TGTGCCAGCAACCCCGCGGGGCTGCCCCTCGAGCAGTACTTC	CASNPAGLPLEQYF
14	once	TRBJ2-1	TRBV14	.	TGTGCCAGCAGCCCACGAGTTTATAGTGGTGAGCAGTTCTTC	CASSPRVYSGEQFF
14	.	TRBJ2-3	TRBV9	.	TGTGCCAGCAGCGTAGCTAGCTATACGGATACGCAGTATTTT	CASSVASYTDTQYF
15	.	TRBJ1-1	TRBV27	.	TGTGCCAGCAGTTCGGCAGGGCGGAGGAACACTGAAGCTTTCTTT	CASSSAGRRNTEAFF
17	.	TRBJ2-7	TRBV6-1	TRBD1	TGTGCCAGCAGTGAAAGGCAGGGGGTAATTGTATCCTACGAGCAGTACTTC	CASSERQGVIVSYEQYF
15	.	TRBJ1-4	TRBV2	.	TGTGCCAGCAGTGAAGCAGGGACATATGGTGAAAAACTGTTTTTT	CASSEAGTYGEKLFF
12	.	TRBJ2-7	TRBV27	.	TGTGCCAGCAGCCCAGGGGCGTACGAGCAGTACTTC	CASSPGAYEQYF
13	.	TRBJ1-1	TRBV27	.	TGTGCCAGCTTTCGGGACATGAACACTGAAGCTTTCTTT	CASFRDMNTEAFF
18	.	TRBJ2-6	TRBV7-6	.	TGTGCCAGCAGCTTAGCAAGGGCGGGTTTCTCTGGGGCCAACGTCCTGACTTTC	CASSLARAGFSGANVLTF
15	once	TRBJ2-3	TRBV5-4	.	TGTGCCAGCAGCTTGGCAGGGGGGCTGACAGATACGCAGTATTTT	CASSLAGGLTDTQYF
15	.	TRBJ1-4	TRBV19	.	TGTGCCAGTAGGTTCGGGCGGGCCACTAATGAAAAACTGTTTTTT	CASRFGRATNEKLFF
15	.	TRBJ2-2	TRBV7-6	TRBD1	TGTGCCAGCAGTGGACAGGGGGCGAACACCGGGGAGCTGTTTTTT	CASSGQGANTGELFF
16	.	TRBJ2-5	TRBV9	.	TGTGCCAGCAGCGTAGCGCTGGGGGCAGGCCAAGAGACCCAGTACTTC	CASSVALGAGQETQYF
14	.	TRBJ1-1	TRBV7-2	.	TGTGCCAGCAGCTTACTGGGGCCGGTTTTGGAAGCTTTCTTT	CASSLLGPVLEAFF
13	.	TRBJ1-3	TRBV10-3	.	TGTGCCATCAGGAGGGAGGCTGGAAACACCATATATTTT	CAIRREAGNTIYF
14	.	TRBJ1-4	TRBV21-1	.	TGTGCCGACAGGGGCGAAAGAACTAATGAAAAACTGTTTTTT	CADRGERTNEKLFF
20	.	TRBJ1-6	TRBV6-6	TRBD1	TGTGCCAGCAGCCTCTTCCGGGGGACAGGAGCCCTGTCGAGATATTCACCCCTCCACTTT	CASSLFRGTGALSRYSPLHF
14	.	TRBJ1-6	TRBV18	TRBD1	TGTGCCAGCTCACTCACAGGGGACAATTCACCCCTCCACTTT	CASSLTGDNSPLHF
17	.	TRBJ2-1	TRBV14	TRBD2	TGTGCCAGCAGCAAGACTAGCGGGGGGTCCTCGTACAATGAGCAGTTCTTC	CASSKTSGGSSYNEQFF
15	.	TRBJ1-4	TRBV3-1/TRBV3-2	.	TGTGCCAGCAGCCATCGACAGCTGGCAGCTGAAAAACTGTTTTTT	CASSHRQLAAEKLFF
15	few	TRBJ1-1	TRBV19	.	TGTGCCAGCGGACCGTCGGGGGGAGGGGTCACTGAAGCTTTCTTT	CASGPSGGGVTEAFF
15	.	TRBJ2-1	TRBV10-1	TRBD2	TGCGCCAGCAGTGCTAGCGGACCCGCCTACAATGAGCAGTTCTTC	CASSASGPAYNEQFF
15	.	TRBJ1-5	TRBV6-5	.	TGTGCCAGCAGTTACGGGGCAGGCCCAAATCAGCCCCAGCATTTT	CASSYGAGPNQPQHF
12	.	TRBJ1-1	TRBV6-1	.	TGTGCCAGCAGTGAAGAAACAGGGACGGCTTTCTTT	CASSEETGTAFF
15	.	TRBJ2-5	TRBV18	TRBD2	TGTGCCAGCTCGCGGACTAGCGGGCATCAAGAGACCCAGTACTTC	CASSRTSGHQETQYF
16	few	TRBJ1-2	TRBV27	TRBD1	TGTGCCAGCAGTCCCTCCGGGACAGGGTATAACTATGGCTACACCTTC	CASSPSGTGYNYGYTF
14	.	TRBJ2-7	TRBV29-1	.	TGCAGCGTTGATGTCAGGGGAAACTCCTACGAGCAGTACTTC	CSVDVRGNSYEQYF
14	.	TRBJ1-5	TRBV19	.	TGTGCCAGTACCGGCTTAGAGGTACACCAGCCCCAGCATTTT	CASTGLEVHQPQHF
14	.	TRBJ1-1	TRBV27	.	TGTGCCAGCTCCGCAGCCCCGGGGGGTACTGAAGCTTTCTTT	CASSAAPGGTEAFF
14	once	TRBJ2-7	TRBV7-8	TRBD1	TGTGCCAGCAGCTTAATAGGGGGCAGCTACGAGCAGTACTTC	CASSLIGGSYEQYF
18	.	TRBJ2-1	TRBV4-1	TRBD2	TGCGCCAGCAGCCAAGCTGGGACTAGCTTGCGGTACTACAATGAGCAGTTCTTC	CASSQAGTSLRYYNEQFF
12	.	TRBJ1-1	TRBV25-1	TRBD1	TGTGCCAGCAGGACGGACAGGGGAGAAGCTTTCTTT	CASRTDRGEAFF
14	.	TRBJ2-4	TRBV7-8	TRBD1	TGTGCCAGCAGCCGGTCCGGGACAGAAAACATTCAGTACTTC	CASSRSGTENIQYF
13	.	TRBJ1-5	TRBV12-5	.	TGTGCTAGTGGGACATGGGGACAACAGCCCCAGCATTTT	CASGTWGQQPQHF
16	once	TRBJ2-7	TRBV11-3	TRBD2	TGTGCCAGCAGCTTATTTAGCGGGGGGACGACCTACGAGCAGTACTTC	CASSLFSGGTTYEQYF
15	once	TRBJ1-6	TRBV5-1	.	TGCGCCAGCAGCTTGTTGACAGAAGGCAATTCACCCCTCCACTTT	CASSLLTEGNSPLHF